The rows below give T cell receptor beta chains drawn from one sample of a study of blood T cell repertoires in COVID-19. The protocol was immunoSEQ multiplex PCR, while the TCRdb copy is restricted to in-frame clones and leaves out a portion. The sample lists about 280,000 clones, 75% to 90% occurring once. The sample consisted of PBMCs or T cells enriched from blood (not recorded which). These receptor sequences come from a woman in her forties or fifties who had recovered from COVID-19. The CDR3 runs from the conserved cysteine through the conserved F or W. D genes are given only for firm matches. A clone size is listed for some rows: how often the clone was seen (once, few, many), or a class if it is expanded.

TRBJ1-5,NA,NA,TRBV24-1,TGTGCCACCAGTGATTCCACAGGGCCCAGTGGGCAGCCCCAGCATTTT,CATSDSTGPSGQPQHF
TRBJ2-2,TRBD1,NA,TRBV11-3,TGTGCCAGCAGCGGCGGGACAGGGGGTTTGTACACCGGGGAGCTGTTTTTT,CASSGGTGGLYTGELFF
TRBJ2-5,TRBD2,NA,TRBV5-1,TGCGCCTCGGCTAGGGGAGGGTCGCAAGAGACCCAGTACTTC,CASARGGSQETQYF
TRBJ2-7,TRBD1,NA,TRBV7-8,TGTGCCAGCAGCTTAAACGTAGACAGGGGGAGATCCTACGAGCAGTACTTC,CASSLNVDRGRSYEQYF
TRBJ1-2,TRBD1,NA,TRBV3-1/TRBV3-2,TGTGCCAGCAGCCCGGACAGGGCGAGAGGCTACACCTTC,CASSPDRARGYTF
TRBJ2-7,NA,NA,TRBV5-1,TGCGCCAGCAGCACCCAGACGGGGAGCTCCTACGAGCAGTACTTC,CASSTQTGSSYEQYF
TRBJ2-6,NA,NA,TRBV5-4,TGTGCCAGCAGCTGGGGTTTACAGGGCCCCAGTGGGGCCAACGTCCTGACTTTC,CASSWGLQGPSGANVLTF
TRBJ1-6,TRBD1,NA,TRBV7-2,TGTGCCAGCAGCGTATCCACAGGGGTTAATTCACCCCTCCACTTT,CASSVSTGVNSPLHF
TRBJ1-1,NA,NA,TRBV5-6,TGTGCCAGCAGCTTGCCAGGGGCAACTGAAGCTTTCTTT,CASSLPGATEAFF
TRBJ2-3,TRBD1,NA,TRBV3-1/TRBV3-2,TGTGCCAGCAGCCCTCGGACAGGGATCACAGATACGCAGTATTTT,CASSPRTGITDTQYF
TRBJ1-2,TRBD1,few,TRBV6-5,TGTGCCAGCAGTTACTCGGGGGACAGGGACTACACCTTC,CASSYSGDRDYTF
TRBJ1-3,NA,NA,TRBV7-9,TGTGCCAGCAGCTCCGTTATGAGCTCTGGAAACACCATATATTTT,CASSSVMSSGNTIYF
TRBJ1-2,NA,NA,TRBV18,TGTGCCAGCTCACCGCTAACAGATAACTATGGCTACACCTTC,CASSPLTDNYGYTF
TRBJ2-2,NA,NA,TRBV11-2,TGTGCCAGCAGCCCTGTGAGTGCCGGGGAGCTGTTTTTT,CASSPVSAGELFF
TRBJ1-6,NA,NA,TRBV5-5,TGTGCCAGCAGCTTGGCTGAGGGGGGGAATTCACCCCTCCACTTT,CASSLAEGGNSPLHF
TRBJ2-1,TRBD1,NA,TRBV4-2,TGTGCCAGCAGCCAGGCCCGGACAGGGGGCTACAATGAGCAGTTCTTC,CASSQARTGGYNEQFF
TRBJ2-1,TRBD2,NA,TRBV2,TGTGCCAGCAGTGAAGCGCTTGGCGGGAGGGCCCATGAGCAGTTCTTC,CASSEALGGRAHEQFF
TRBJ1-4,TRBD1,NA,TRBV30,TGTGCCTGGAACTCTAACGCCCATCAGGGGGCGTTTGAAAAACTGTTTTTT,CAWNSNAHQGAFEKLFF
TRBJ1-5,TRBD1,once,TRBV4-1,TGCGCCAGCAGCCTTGGGACAGGGAACCAGCCCCAGCATTTT,CASSLGTGNQPQHF
TRBJ1-2,TRBD1,once,TRBV7-8,TGTGCCAGCAGCCCAGGGACAGGAGTTAACTATGGCTACACCTTC,CASSPGTGVNYGYTF
TRBJ1-3,NA,NA,TRBV10-1,TGCGCCAGCCAGAGGGACTCTGGAAACACCATATATTTT,CASQRDSGNTIYF
TRBJ1-5,NA,NA,TRBV6-1,TGTGCCAGCAGTGAAGCGAAGGGGGTGGGTCAGCCCCAGCATTTT,CASSEAKGVGQPQHF
TRBJ2-1,NA,NA,TRBV7-9,TGTGCCAGCAGCGTTACCGTGCGGGACAATGAGCAGTTCTTC,CASSVTVRDNEQFF
TRBJ2-1,NA,NA,TRBV18,TGTGCCAGCTCACCTGGAGGCTCCTACAATGAGCAGTTCTTC,CASSPGGSYNEQFF
TRBJ2-1,NA,NA,TRBV28,TGTGCCAGCAGTTTTCCCGGGGGCTCCTACAATGAGCAGTTCTTC,CASSFPGGSYNEQFF
TRBJ1-1,TRBD1,NA,TRBV20-1,TGCAGTGCTAGTGGGGCATACAGGGGAGGCACTGAAGCTTTCTTT,CSASGAYRGGTEAFF
TRBJ2-1,TRBD2,NA,TRBV7-6,TGTGCCAGCAGCCGGACTAGCGGGGGCAATGAGCAGTTCTTC,CASSRTSGGNEQFF
TRBJ2-7,TRBD2,NA,TRBV2,TGTGCCAGTACTAGCGGTGAGACATTGGAGCAGTACTTC,CASTSGETLEQYF
TRBJ2-5,TRBD2,NA,TRBV5-4,TGTGCCAGCACCCGGACTAGCGGGAGTAGGGAGACCCAGTACTTC,CASTRTSGSRETQYF
TRBJ1-1,NA,NA,TRBV28,TGTGCCAGCCAGACTTTAAACACTGAAGCTTTCTTT,CASQTLNTEAFF
TRBJ1-1,TRBD1,once,TRBV29-1,TGCAGCGTTGAAACCCAGACAGGGCTGATTGGAGCTTTCTTT,CSVETQTGLIGAFF
TRBJ1-1,TRBD1,NA,TRBV19,TGTGCCAGTAGTATACAGGGGGCCACTGAAGCTTTCTTT,CASSIQGATEAFF
TRBJ2-4,NA,NA,TRBV18,TGTGCCAGCTCTCCGGGTCAGGGAATGAACATTCAGTACTTC,CASSPGQGMNIQYF
TRBJ2-7,TRBD1,NA,TRBV11-2,TGTGCCAGCAGCTCGTGGCGGGACAGGTCATACGAGCAGTACTTC,CASSSWRDRSYEQYF
TRBJ2-5,TRBD1,NA,TRBV9,TGTGCCAGCAGCGTAGGAGGGGGCGAGGAGACCCAGTACTTC,CASSVGGGEETQYF
TRBJ1-2,TRBD1,NA,TRBV24-1,TGTGCCACCAGTGCTACAGGGGGCGCAGGTGGCTACACCTTC,CATSATGGAGGYTF
TRBJ2-3,NA,NA,TRBV1,TGCACCAGCAGCCAAGATCGACTAGCGTCAACTAGCACAGATACGCAGTATTTT,CTSSQDRLASTSTDTQYF
TRBJ1-2,NA,NA,TRBV5-6,TGTGCCAGCAGCTTGTCAGGGTCAGGTGGCTACACCTTC,CASSLSGSGGYTF
TRBJ1-1,NA,NA,TRBV2,TGTGCCAGTCTGTTAGGGGTTGAGGTTGAAGCTTTCTTT,CASLLGVEVEAFF
TRBJ1-4,NA,NA,TRBV4-1,TGCGCCAGCAGCCAAGATTACCCTAAAACAACTAATGAAAAACTGTTTTTT,CASSQDYPKTTNEKLFF
TRBJ2-7,NA,NA,TRBV5-1,TGCGCCAGCAGTCAAGGAACGGGAACAGGGTTGCGATCCTACGAGCAGTACTTC,CASSQGTGTGLRSYEQYF
TRBJ1-1,NA,NA,TRBV29-1,TGCAGCGTTAAACGAGCGTCTGAAGCTTTCTTT,CSVKRASEAFF
TRBJ2-1,NA,NA,TRBV28,TGTGCCTCCCAAAGGGGCAGCTTTACCTACAATGAGCAGTTCTTC,CASQRGSFTYNEQFF
TRBJ2-5,NA,NA,TRBV7-3,TGTGCCAGCAGCCTTATAGACAGAGGCCAAGAGACCCAGTACTTC,CASSLIDRGQETQYF
TRBJ2-1,TRBD2,NA,TRBV4-3,TGCGCCAGCAGCCCAAGCGGGAGGGCCCCCAATGAGCAGTTCTTC,CASSPSGRAPNEQFF
TRBJ2-5,TRBD1,NA,TRBV2,TGTGCCAGCACGCCCGGGACAGCGAGACAAGAGACCCAGTACTTC,CASTPGTARQETQYF
TRBJ2-6,NA,NA,TRBV19,TGTGCCAGTAGTTCCCAGGGGAGTTCAACTGGGGCCAACGTCCTGACTTTC,CASSSQGSSTGANVLTF
TRBJ2-5,NA,NA,TRBV28,TGTGCCAGCATTCCGGGGAATTTCAGAGAGACCCAGTACTTC,CASIPGNFRETQYF
TRBJ1-1,NA,NA,TRBV30,TGTGCCTGGAGTGTGACAGGACCAACTGAAGCTTTCTTT,CAWSVTGPTEAFF
TRBJ1-2,TRBD1,once,TRBV7-9,TGTGCCAGCAGCTTAGTGGACAGGGGTAAGAGTGGCTACACCTTC,CASSLVDRGKSGYTF
TRBJ1-5,NA,NA,TRBV6-2/TRBV6-3,TGTGCCAGCAGCCTCAACAGAGTACCCAATCAGCCCCAGCATTTT,CASSLNRVPNQPQHF
TRBJ2-6,TRBD1,NA,TRBV5-1,TGCGCCAGCAGCCCGTCCCGGGACAGGGGGCTCGGGGCCAACGTCCTGACTTTC,CASSPSRDRGLGANVLTF